This passage covers 14 T cell receptor beta chains from one sample sequenced in a study of blood T cell repertoires in COVID-19. Clones were sequenced by immunoSEQ multiplex PCR, and TCRdb holds only the in-frame ones, with some missing. This sample has over 200,000 clones; roughly 85% occur once, and the top ten carry over 15%. Sample: PBMCs or T cells enriched from blood (not recorded which). The receptors come from a man between 40 and 49 years old who had recovered from COVID-19.

The genes are TRBV28 and TRBJ1-2; D call uncertain. This CDR3 region has 13 residues. With 7 bases removed from V and 5 bases from J, the gap between germline ends came to 14 bases. Germline-derived CDR1 and CDR2 are MDHEN and SYDVKM. CDR3: CASTLGADYGYTF. The CDR3, as DNA: TGTGCCAGCACCTTGGGAGCAGATTATGGCTACACCTTC.

The gene calls are TRBV7-3 and TRBJ2-5, with D possibly TRBD2 on 5 matching bases. CDR1 and CDR2 from the germline V gene are SGHTA and FQGTGA. V lost 5 bases and J lost 2, with 9 bases in between. The CDR3 loop spans 13 amino acids. The CDR3, as DNA: TGTGCCAGCAGCCGATCGGGACAAGAGACCCAGTACTTC. Amino acid sequence: CASSRSGQETQYF.

The rearrangement joins TRBV15 to TRBJ1-4; the D gene is possibly TRBD1 (5 bases). V dropped 4 bases and J dropped 0 bases, with 9 bases sitting between them. The germline V gene has CDR1 LNHNV and CDR2 YYDKDF (reference sequence). The CDR3 totals 15 residues. The CDR3 is CATSTETATNEKLFF. The CDR3 DNA reads TGTGCCACCAGCACAGAGACAGCAACTAATGAAAAACTGTTTTTT.

This rearrangement joins TRBV7-8 to TRBJ2-2; the D gene is possibly TRBD1 (5 bases). The length of the CDR3 is 19 residues. V lost 5 bases and J lost 0, with 22 bases in between. Germline V lookup: CDR1 SGHVS, CDR2 FQNEAQ. The CDR3 here is CASSRTLQEITANTGELFF. As DNA, the CDR3 is TGTGCCAGCAGCCGAACCTTACAGGAGATCACCGCGAACACCGGGGAGCTGTTTTTT.

This chain connects TRBV6-5 to TRBJ1-1; possible D gene TRBD1, 6 bases. V was shortened by 4 bases and J by 9 bases, with 15 bases between the two germline ends. Germline lookup yields CDR1 MNHEY and CDR2 SVGAGI. This CDR3 is built from 13 residues. CDR3 loop: CASSSIPQGKAFF. The CDR3 region has the DNA TGTGCCAGCAGTTCTATTCCGCAGGGGAAAGCTTTCTTT.

The chain employs TRBV7-9 and TRBJ1-4; TRBD1 is a possible D gene (5 bases). With 5 bases removed from V and 0 bases from J, the gap between germline ends came to 7 bases. The CDR3 has 14 amino acids. Germline CDR1 reads SEHNR; CDR2 reads FQNEAQ (reference sequence). The DNA of the CDR3 is TGTGCCAGCAGCCCACAGGCAACTAATGAAAAACTGTTTTTT. It specifies CASSPQATNEKLFF.

This clone was recorded a few times. This CDR3 is also generated by other DNA sequences in the sample. J is TRBJ1-2 and V is TRBV18, with D unclear. Germline-derived CDR1 and CDR2 are KGHSH and LQKENI. CDR3 length: 13 residues. Trimming removed 6 bases at V and 2 bases at J, with 10 bases between. The CDR3 spells CASSPDSNYGYTF. The CDR3, as DNA: TGTGCCAGCTCTCCCGACTCCAACTATGGCTACACCTTC.

V gene TRBV15 combines with J gene TRBJ2-1, with a possible D match to TRBD2 (6 bases). Germline CDR1 is LNHNV and CDR2 is YYDKDF (reference sequence). Deletions cut 5 bases from V and 0 bases from J, with 14 bases between. The CDR3 sequence is 16 residues long. The CDR3 DNA follows: TGTGCCACCAGCGTGGGAGGTAGCGCCTCCTACAATGAGCAGTTCTTC. Protein product: CATSVGGSASYNEQFF.

DNA of the CDR3: TGTGCCAGCAGCCTCGGACTAGCTTGGGTCAATGAGCAGTTCTTC. Protein product: CASSLGLAWVNEQFF. The chain combines TRBV7-3 with TRBJ2-1; TRBD2 aligns across 8 bases. CDR3 length: 15 amino acids. CDR1 is SGHTA, CDR2 FQGTGA, per germline. V lost 5 bases to trimming and J lost 6 bases; unmatched junction nucleotides: 9.

The chain uses TRBV27 and TRBJ2-7; D might be TRBD1 (5 bases). Germline CDR1 and CDR2: MNHEY and SMNVEV (reference sequence). The CDR3 runs 15 residues. V lost 6 bases and J 4 bases, leaving 19 bases between the germline ends. As DNA, the CDR3 is TGTGCCAGCAGCCCAACAGGCCTCCGTATATACGAGCAGTACTTC. Its protein is CASSPTGLRIYEQYF.

The genes are TRBV6-5 and TRBJ1-4, with a tentative D call TRBD1 (6 bases). Trimming removed 5 bases from V and 4 bases from J, with 8 bases in between. The CDR3 is 13 amino acids. Germline CDR1 and CDR2: MNHEY and SVGAGI. The CDR3 reads CASSRTVNEKLFF. CDR3 DNA sequence: TGTGCCAGCAGTCGGACAGTTAATGAAAAACTGTTTTTT.

The V call is TRBV5-4, the J call TRBJ2-1; D is perhaps TRBD2 (6 bases). The CDR3 runs 13 residues. V was shortened by 4 bases and J by 10 bases, with 15 bases between the two germline ends. Germline-derived CDR1 and CDR2 are SGHNT and YYREEE (reference sequence). In DNA, the CDR3 is TGTGCCAGCAGCGCCCTCGGGACTCCAGAGCAGTTCTTC. Translation: CASSALGTPEQFF.

The chain carries TRBV11-2 and TRBJ2-3; 8 bases fit TRBD1. The V gene's germline CDR1 is SGHAT and CDR2 FQNNGV. The V and J ends lost 6 bases and 4 bases, in that order; junction bases with no gene match: 15. CDR3 length equals 17 residues. The CDR3 spells CASRRGRGRGLSDTQYF. The CDR3 DNA reads as TGTGCCAGCAGACGGGGACGGGGCAGGGGGCTATCAGATACGCAGTATTTT.

This sequence joins TRBV11-3 and TRBJ2-2; 10 positions match TRBD2. There are 16 residues in the CDR3. Unmatched junction bases numbered 6, after V lost 6 bases and J lost 2 bases. From germline, CDR1 is SGHNT and CDR2 YENEEA. This CDR3 reads CASRTGLAANTGELFF. The DNA of the CDR3 is TGTGCCAGCAGAACAGGACTAGCGGCTAACACCGGGGAGCTGTTTTTT.